This T cell receptor beta chain derives from a study of T cells after yellow fever vaccination. The overall study: Preparation of the low-cell-number fractions used SMART-Seq v4 Ultra Low Input. Whole-study results and caveats: Detected again after the booster were most primary-vaccination clones, at approximately 95% CD4 and 70% to 90% CD8.

With respect to this clonotype: Its antigen is not identified.

TCRdb redid the calling of the 5' RACE reads with MiXCR, one entry per CDR3 protein. This sample has about 240,000 distinct CDR3 sequences, with 6.5% to 8.5% found just once. Germline V gene lookup returns CDR1 SSHAT and CDR2 FNYEAQ (reference sequence). This CDR3 is 16 amino acids long. Trimming at V came to 4 bases and at J to 6 bases, leaving 11 bases not matched to a gene. Sequencing was performed on CD4+ T cells sorted from PBMCs, taken 15 days after the yellow fever booster vaccination. V gene TRBV7-7 combines with J gene TRBJ2-2; 7 bases agree with TRBD2. This TCR came from a man aged 25 to 45 who received the YFV17D yellow fever vaccine. In DNA, the CDR3 is TGTGCCAGCAGCTCGTCTGGGGGGGGTACCGCCGGGGAGCTGTTTTTT. It is translated as CASSSSGGGTAGELFF.